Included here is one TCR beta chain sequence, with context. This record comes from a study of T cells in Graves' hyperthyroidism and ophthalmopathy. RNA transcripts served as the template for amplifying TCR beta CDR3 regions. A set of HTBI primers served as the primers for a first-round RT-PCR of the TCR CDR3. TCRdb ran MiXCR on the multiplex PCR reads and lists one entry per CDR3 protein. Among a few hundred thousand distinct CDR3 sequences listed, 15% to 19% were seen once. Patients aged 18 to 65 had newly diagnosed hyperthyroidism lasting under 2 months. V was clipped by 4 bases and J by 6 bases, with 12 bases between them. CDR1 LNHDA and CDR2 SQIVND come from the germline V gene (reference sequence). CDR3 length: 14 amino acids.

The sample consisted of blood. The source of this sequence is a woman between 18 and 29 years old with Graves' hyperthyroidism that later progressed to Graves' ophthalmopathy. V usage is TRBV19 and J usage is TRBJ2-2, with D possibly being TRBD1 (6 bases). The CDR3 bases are TGTGCCAGTAGTACCTTAGACAGGCCCGGGGAGCTGTTTTTT. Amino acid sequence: CASSTLDRPGELFF. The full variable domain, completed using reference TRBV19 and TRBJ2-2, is DGGITQSPKYLFRKEGQNVTLSCEQNLNHDAMYWYRQDPGQGLRLIYYSQIVNDFQKGDIAEGYSVSREKKESFPLTVTSAQKNPTAFYLCASSTLDRPGELFFGEGSRLTVL.